These T cell receptor beta chains were read from a single sample in a study of blood T cell repertoires in COVID-19. Assay: immunoSEQ multiplex PCR; the TCRdb copy retains only in-frame clones and omits some. The sample has 180,000 or so clones; around 83% are singletons. Sequenced: PBMCs or T cells enriched from blood (not recorded which). The source is a woman aged 45-60 years in a cohort exposed to, infected with or recovered from COVID-19 (not recorded which). The CDR3 runs from the conserved cysteine through the conserved F or W. Each record gives: V gene, J gene, clone size, CDR3 length, D gene, CDR3 DNA, CDR3 protein. A D gene is named only where the DNA matches it firmly. Size tells how often a clone was seen (once, few, many) or the class of an expanded clone, and some rows leave it out.

V gene: TRBV18
J gene: TRBJ1-1
clone size: .
CDR3 length: 13
D gene: .
CDR3 DNA: TGTGCCAGCTCACCGGGAGGTTGGGCTGAAGCTTTCTTT
CDR3 protein: CASSPGGWAEAFF

V gene: TRBV28
J gene: TRBJ1-5
clone size: .
CDR3 length: 16
D gene: .
CDR3 DNA: TGTGCCAGCAGTTCCTCCGGGTTAGTGCCCAATCAGCCCCAGCATTTT
CDR3 protein: CASSSSGLVPNQPQHF

V gene: TRBV19
J gene: TRBJ1-2
clone size: .
CDR3 length: 14
D gene: TRBD1
CDR3 DNA: TGTGCCAGTAGTATACCCCGGGACAGCTATGGCTACACCTTC
CDR3 protein: CASSIPRDSYGYTF

V gene: TRBV5-4
J gene: TRBJ1-2
clone size: .
CDR3 length: 15
D gene: TRBD1
CDR3 DNA: TGTGCCAGCAGCTTGGGGACAGGTTATGGCTATGGCTACACCTTC
CDR3 protein: CASSLGTGYGYGYTF

V gene: TRBV27
J gene: TRBJ2-3
clone size: .
CDR3 length: 17
D gene: TRBD2
CDR3 DNA: TGTGCCAGCAGTTCGACTAGCGGGGGGGCGGGGGCAGATACGCAGTATTTT
CDR3 protein: CASSSTSGGAGADTQYF

V gene: TRBV6-1
J gene: TRBJ2-3
clone size: .
CDR3 length: 16
D gene: TRBD2
CDR3 DNA: TGTGCCAGCAGTGAGACACGACTAGCGGGCACAGATACGCAGTATTTT
CDR3 protein: CASSETRLAGTDTQYF

V gene: TRBV29-1
J gene: TRBJ1-1
clone size: .
CDR3 length: 12
D gene: .
CDR3 DNA: TGCAGCGGGATGGTCGGGGAGCCTGAAGCTTTCTTT
CDR3 protein: CSGMVGEPEAFF

V gene: TRBV7-2
J gene: TRBJ2-7
clone size: .
CDR3 length: 17
D gene: TRBD2
CDR3 DNA: TGTGCCAGCAGCTTAGGCTCGACTAGCGGGAGCTCCTACGAGCAGTACTTC
CDR3 protein: CASSLGSTSGSSYEQYF

V gene: TRBV28
J gene: TRBJ1-4
clone size: .
CDR3 length: 15
D gene: TRBD1
CDR3 DNA: TGTGCCAGCAGGTCCCGGGACAGACATAATGAAAAACTGTTTTTT
CDR3 protein: CASRSRDRHNEKLFF

V gene: TRBV6-2/TRBV6-3
J gene: TRBJ2-2
clone size: .
CDR3 length: 18
D gene: TRBD2
CDR3 DNA: TGTGCCAGCAGTCCCCGCTCCTCTAGCGGGGCTCACACCGGGGAGCTGTTTTTT
CDR3 protein: CASSPRSSSGAHTGELFF

V gene: TRBV7-6
J gene: TRBJ1-1
clone size: .
CDR3 length: 19
D gene: TRBD1
CDR3 DNA: TGTGCCAGCAGCTTAGTGGGGCGGCAGGGGGTCGGAATGAACACTGAAGCTTTCTTT
CDR3 protein: CASSLVGRQGVGMNTEAFF

V gene: TRBV5-6
J gene: TRBJ1-3
clone size: .
CDR3 length: 18
D gene: .
CDR3 DNA: TGTGCCAGCAGCTTTAATCCCCAGGGTGTTTCGACTGGAAACACCATATATTTT
CDR3 protein: CASSFNPQGVSTGNTIYF

V gene: TRBV19
J gene: TRBJ1-6
clone size: .
CDR3 length: 17
D gene: .
CDR3 DNA: TGTGCCAGTAGTCTTAGACTGCAAGGCTCCTATAATTCACCCCTCCACTTT
CDR3 protein: CASSLRLQGSYNSPLHF

V gene: TRBV18
J gene: TRBJ2-3
clone size: .
CDR3 length: 14
D gene: .
CDR3 DNA: TGTGCCAGCTCACCCAATACTAGCACAGATACGCAGTATTTT
CDR3 protein: CASSPNTSTDTQYF

V gene: TRBV10-3
J gene: TRBJ2-5
clone size: .
CDR3 length: 14
D gene: .
CDR3 DNA: TGTGCCATCAGGTCGGGGGGCGGCCAAGAGACCCAGTACTTC
CDR3 protein: CAIRSGGGQETQYF

V gene: TRBV7-9
J gene: TRBJ2-7
clone size: .
CDR3 length: 13
D gene: .
CDR3 DNA: TGTGCCAGCAGGATGGACAACTCCTACGAGCAGTACTTC
CDR3 protein: CASRMDNSYEQYF

V gene: TRBV24-1
J gene: TRBJ2-3
clone size: .
CDR3 length: 15
D gene: .
CDR3 DNA: TGTGCCACCAGTGGTCATACCAGGCTAACAGATACGCAGTATTTT
CDR3 protein: CATSGHTRLTDTQYF

V gene: TRBV2
J gene: TRBJ2-7
clone size: .
CDR3 length: 13
D gene: .
CDR3 DNA: TGTGCCAGCAGCTCTACCGGAGGCGGCGAGCAGTACTTC
CDR3 protein: CASSSTGGGEQYF

V gene: TRBV3-1/TRBV3-2
J gene: TRBJ1-3
clone size: few
CDR3 length: 16
D gene: TRBD1
CDR3 DNA: TGTGCCAGCAGCCAACTAGGGACAGGAGCTGGAAACACCATATATTTT
CDR3 protein: CASSQLGTGAGNTIYF

V gene: TRBV28
J gene: TRBJ1-5
clone size: once
CDR3 length: 16
D gene: .
CDR3 DNA: TGTGCCAGCAGTCCCACTTCCGGGACACGAAATCAGCCCCAGCATTTT
CDR3 protein: CASSPTSGTRNQPQHF

V gene: TRBV5-8
J gene: TRBJ1-1
clone size: .
CDR3 length: 15
D gene: .
CDR3 DNA: TGTGCCAGCAGCCGCCAAGGGACACTGAACACTGAAGCTTTCTTT
CDR3 protein: CASSRQGTLNTEAFF

V gene: TRBV5-1
J gene: TRBJ1-2
clone size: .
CDR3 length: 14
D gene: TRBD1
CDR3 DNA: TGCGCCAGCAGCCCCACCGCAGGGGGGCCTGGCTACACCTTC
CDR3 protein: CASSPTAGGPGYTF

V gene: TRBV9
J gene: TRBJ1-4
clone size: .
CDR3 length: 13
D gene: .
CDR3 DNA: TGTGCCAGCAGCGTAACGGTTAATGAAAAACTGTTTTTT
CDR3 protein: CASSVTVNEKLFF

V gene: TRBV7-6
J gene: TRBJ2-5
clone size: .
CDR3 length: 14
D gene: TRBD1
CDR3 DNA: TGTGCCAGCAGCCCTATAGACAGGGGAGCGACCCAGTACTTC
CDR3 protein: CASSPIDRGATQYF

V gene: TRBV7-2
J gene: TRBJ2-1
clone size: .
CDR3 length: 13
D gene: .
CDR3 DNA: TGTGCCAGCAGCTTAGAGCAGGGTCGTGAGCAGTTCTTC
CDR3 protein: CASSLEQGREQFF

V gene: TRBV11-2
J gene: TRBJ1-1
clone size: .
CDR3 length: 13
D gene: .
CDR3 DNA: TGTGCCAGCAGCTTTTCCCCCGGGGGAGAAGCTTTCTTT
CDR3 protein: CASSFSPGGEAFF

V gene: TRBV6-6
J gene: TRBJ2-7
clone size: .
CDR3 length: 16
D gene: .
CDR3 DNA: TGTGCCAGCAGTTACGTGAGTAAGAAAACCTCCTACGAGCAGTACTTC
CDR3 protein: CASSYVSKKTSYEQYF

V gene: TRBV7-9
J gene: TRBJ2-3
clone size: .
CDR3 length: 14
D gene: TRBD2
CDR3 DNA: TGTGCCAGCTCCACTAGCGGGGGTGCAGATACGCAGTATTTT
CDR3 protein: CASSTSGGADTQYF

V gene: TRBV5-4
J gene: TRBJ2-3
clone size: .
CDR3 length: 17
D gene: TRBD1
CDR3 DNA: TGTGCCAGCAGCTTGCGACGGACAGGGGTTGGCACAGATACGCAGTATTTT
CDR3 protein: CASSLRRTGVGTDTQYF

V gene: TRBV14
J gene: TRBJ1-6
clone size: .
CDR3 length: 14
D gene: .
CDR3 DNA: TGTGCCAGCAGCCCCCGGGGGGGACATTCACCCCTCCACTTT
CDR3 protein: CASSPRGGHSPLHF

V gene: TRBV6-5
J gene: TRBJ2-1
clone size: .
CDR3 length: 15
D gene: .
CDR3 DNA: TGTGCCAGCAGTTTCTCGACACCCTCCTACAATGAGCAGTTCTTC
CDR3 protein: CASSFSTPSYNEQFF

V gene: TRBV27
J gene: TRBJ2-5
clone size: .
CDR3 length: 15
D gene: .
CDR3 DNA: TGTGCCAGCGCCCGGGTCGGCGGAGGGCCGGGGACCCAGTACTTC
CDR3 protein: CASARVGGGPGTQYF

V gene: TRBV5-1
J gene: TRBJ1-5
clone size: .
CDR3 length: 14
D gene: .
CDR3 DNA: TGCGCCAGCAGCTTGGAGGGGTTAGACCAGCCCCAGCATTTT
CDR3 protein: CASSLEGLDQPQHF

V gene: TRBV19
J gene: TRBJ2-1
clone size: .
CDR3 length: 14
D gene: TRBD1
CDR3 DNA: TGTGCCAGTGGACCGGGACAGGGTTTCAATGAGCAGTTCTTC
CDR3 protein: CASGPGQGFNEQFF

V gene: TRBV12-5
J gene: TRBJ2-1
clone size: .
CDR3 length: 12
D gene: TRBD2
CDR3 DNA: TGTGCTAGTAGCGGGACCTACAATGAGCAGTTCTTC
CDR3 protein: CASSGTYNEQFF

V gene: TRBV18
J gene: TRBJ1-5
clone size: .
CDR3 length: 17
D gene: .
CDR3 DNA: TGTGCCAGCTCACCCACGGGACAACAGACCAGCAATCAGCCCCAGCATTTT
CDR3 protein: CASSPTGQQTSNQPQHF

V gene: TRBV7-3
J gene: TRBJ2-1
clone size: few
CDR3 length: 13
D gene: TRBD2
CDR3 DNA: TGTGCCAGCAGCTTCGGACTAGCGGGAGAGCAGTTCTTC
CDR3 protein: CASSFGLAGEQFF

V gene: TRBV11-3
J gene: TRBJ2-7
clone size: .
CDR3 length: 20
D gene: TRBD1
CDR3 DNA: TGTGCCAGCAGCTTAGATTCGGGGAAACTGCGGACAGGGTTGTCCTACGAGCAGTACTTC
CDR3 protein: CASSLDSGKLRTGLSYEQYF

V gene: TRBV11-3
J gene: TRBJ2-1
clone size: .
CDR3 length: 12
D gene: .
CDR3 DNA: TGTGCCAGCAGCTCCAGCGGCCATGAGCAGTTCTTC
CDR3 protein: CASSSSGHEQFF

V gene: TRBV11-2
J gene: TRBJ2-3
clone size: .
CDR3 length: 13
D gene: .
CDR3 DNA: TGTGCCAGCAGCCCCCGACTATCAGATACGCAGTATTTT
CDR3 protein: CASSPRLSDTQYF

V gene: TRBV9
J gene: TRBJ2-5
clone size: .
CDR3 length: 17
D gene: TRBD2
CDR3 DNA: TGTGCCAGCAGCGTAGAGATAGCGGGGGGGCATCAAGAGACCCAGTACTTC
CDR3 protein: CASSVEIAGGHQETQYF

V gene: TRBV29-1
J gene: TRBJ2-6
clone size: .
CDR3 length: 17
D gene: TRBD1
CDR3 DNA: TGCAGCGTTGACCCGGGACAGGGGACGGTTGGGGCCAACGTCCTGACTTTC
CDR3 protein: CSVDPGQGTVGANVLTF

V gene: TRBV5-1
J gene: TRBJ1-1
clone size: .
CDR3 length: 13
D gene: .
CDR3 DNA: TGCGCCAGCAGCCCGGAACAGCACACTGAAGCTTTCTTT
CDR3 protein: CASSPEQHTEAFF

V gene: TRBV9
J gene: TRBJ2-7
clone size: .
CDR3 length: 15
D gene: TRBD1
CDR3 DNA: TGTGCCAGCAGCGCCGACAGGGAGAACTTCTACGAGCAGTACTTC
CDR3 protein: CASSADRENFYEQYF

V gene: TRBV9
J gene: TRBJ2-7
clone size: .
CDR3 length: 16
D gene: TRBD2
CDR3 DNA: TGTGCCAGCAGCCCCCCGGGGAGCGGGAGGGTTTTCGAGCAGTACTTC
CDR3 protein: CASSPPGSGRVFEQYF

V gene: TRBV19
J gene: TRBJ1-2
clone size: .
CDR3 length: 16
D gene: .
CDR3 DNA: TGTGCCAGTATCCCGGGTCGGGAAATCCCTAACTATGGCTACACCTTC
CDR3 protein: CASIPGREIPNYGYTF

V gene: TRBV4-2
J gene: TRBJ2-5
clone size: .
CDR3 length: 16
D gene: TRBD2
CDR3 DNA: TGTGCCAGCAGCCAAGATACAGCGGGCGGGGGTGCGACCCAGTACTTC
CDR3 protein: CASSQDTAGGGATQYF

V gene: TRBV30
J gene: TRBJ1-3
clone size: .
CDR3 length: 16
D gene: .
CDR3 DNA: TGTGCCTGGAGTTTTAGCGGACTGTCCTCTGGAAACACCATATATTTT
CDR3 protein: CAWSFSGLSSGNTIYF

V gene: TRBV7-3
J gene: TRBJ2-7
clone size: once
CDR3 length: 16
D gene: TRBD1
CDR3 DNA: TGTGCCAGCAGCTATGACTCGGGACAGGGGGCCTACGAGCAGTACTTC
CDR3 protein: CASSYDSGQGAYEQYF

V gene: TRBV15
J gene: TRBJ1-6
clone size: .
CDR3 length: 14
D gene: .
CDR3 DNA: TGTGCCACCAGCAGAACAGGTCCAAATTCACCCCTCCACTTT
CDR3 protein: CATSRTGPNSPLHF

V gene: TRBV28
J gene: TRBJ1-2
clone size: .
CDR3 length: 14
D gene: TRBD1
CDR3 DNA: TGTGCCAGCAGTTTAGTGGAGGGGGCGCATGGCTACACCTTC
CDR3 protein: CASSLVEGAHGYTF

V gene: TRBV28
J gene: TRBJ2-5
clone size: .
CDR3 length: 15
D gene: TRBD1
CDR3 DNA: TGTGCCAGCAGTCCTTCTAGGGGGCCGGCAGAGACCCAGTACTTC
CDR3 protein: CASSPSRGPAETQYF

V gene: TRBV7-2
J gene: TRBJ2-7
clone size: .
CDR3 length: 12
D gene: .
CDR3 DNA: TGTGCCAGCAGCTACTCCGGGACACATGAGTACTTC
CDR3 protein: CASSYSGTHEYF